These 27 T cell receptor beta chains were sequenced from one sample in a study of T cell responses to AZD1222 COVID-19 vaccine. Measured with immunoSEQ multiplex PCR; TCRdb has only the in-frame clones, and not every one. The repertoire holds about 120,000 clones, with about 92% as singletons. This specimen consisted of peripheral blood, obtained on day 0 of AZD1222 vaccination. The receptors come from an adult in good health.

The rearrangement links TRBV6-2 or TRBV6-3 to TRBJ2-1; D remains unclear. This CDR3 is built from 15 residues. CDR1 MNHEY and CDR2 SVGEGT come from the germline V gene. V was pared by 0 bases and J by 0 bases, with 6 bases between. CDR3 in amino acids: CASSYSLGSYNEQFF. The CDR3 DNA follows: TGTGCCAGCAGTTACTCCCTTGGCTCCTACAATGAGCAGTTCTTC.

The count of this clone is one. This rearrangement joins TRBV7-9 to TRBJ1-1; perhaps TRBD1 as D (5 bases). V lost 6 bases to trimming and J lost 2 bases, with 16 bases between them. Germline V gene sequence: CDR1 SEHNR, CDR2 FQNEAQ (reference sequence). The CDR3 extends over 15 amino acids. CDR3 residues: CASSFAGLSNTEAFF. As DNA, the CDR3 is TGTGCCAGCAGTTTCGCGGGACTGAGCAACACTGAAGCTTTCTTT.

DNA for the CDR3: TGTGCCAGCAGCGCGAGACAGGGTATCTCCCCCTACAATGAGCAGTTCTTC. Its translation is CASSARQGISPYNEQFF. The chain couples TRBV7-6 to TRBJ2-1; 7 nucleotides align to TRBD1. The CDR3 contains 17 residues. J was trimmed by 2 bases and V by 5 bases; bases with no gene match: 12. Germline lookup yields CDR1 SGHVS and CDR2 FNYEAQ.

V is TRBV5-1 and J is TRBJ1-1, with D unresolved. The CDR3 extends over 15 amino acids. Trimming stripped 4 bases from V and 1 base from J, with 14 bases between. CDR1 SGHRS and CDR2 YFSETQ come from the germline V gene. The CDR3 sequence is CASSPDGSSNTEAFF. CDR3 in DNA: TGCGCCAGCAGCCCGGACGGCAGTTCGAACACTGAAGCTTTCTTT.

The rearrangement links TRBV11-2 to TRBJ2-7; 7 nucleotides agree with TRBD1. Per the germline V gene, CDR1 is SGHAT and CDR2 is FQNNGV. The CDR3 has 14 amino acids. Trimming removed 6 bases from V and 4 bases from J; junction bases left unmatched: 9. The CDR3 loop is CASSSDRSVYEQYF. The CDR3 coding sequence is TGTGCCAGCAGTTCGGACAGGTCCGTTTACGAGCAGTACTTC.

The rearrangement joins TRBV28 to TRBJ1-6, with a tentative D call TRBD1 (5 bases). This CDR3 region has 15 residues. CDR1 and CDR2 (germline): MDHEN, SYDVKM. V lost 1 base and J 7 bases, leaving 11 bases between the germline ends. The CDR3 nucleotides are TGTGCCAGCAGTTTATCGCAGGGAGGGAATTCACCCCTCCACTTT. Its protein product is CASSLSQGGNSPLHF.

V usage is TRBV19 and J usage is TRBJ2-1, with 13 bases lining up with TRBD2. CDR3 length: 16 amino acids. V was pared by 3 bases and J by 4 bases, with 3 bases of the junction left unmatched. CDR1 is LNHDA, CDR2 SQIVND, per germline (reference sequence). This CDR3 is CASSIWTSGGYNEQFF. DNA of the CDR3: TGTGCCAGTAGTATCTGGACTAGCGGGGGTTACAATGAGCAGTTCTTC.

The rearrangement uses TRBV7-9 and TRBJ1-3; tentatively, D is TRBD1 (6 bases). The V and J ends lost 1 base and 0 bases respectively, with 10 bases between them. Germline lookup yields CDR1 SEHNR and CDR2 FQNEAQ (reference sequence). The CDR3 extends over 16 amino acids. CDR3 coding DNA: TGTGCCAGCAGCTTAGGAATACAGGGCTCTGGAAACACCATATATTTT. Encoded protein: CASSLGIQGSGNTIYF. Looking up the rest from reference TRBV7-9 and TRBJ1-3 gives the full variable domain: DTGVSQNPRHKITKRGQNVTFRCDPISEHNRLYWYRQTLGQGPEFLTYFQNEAQLEKSRLLSDRFSAERPKGSFSTLEIQRTEQGDSAMYLCASSLGIQGSGNTIYFGEGSWLTVV.

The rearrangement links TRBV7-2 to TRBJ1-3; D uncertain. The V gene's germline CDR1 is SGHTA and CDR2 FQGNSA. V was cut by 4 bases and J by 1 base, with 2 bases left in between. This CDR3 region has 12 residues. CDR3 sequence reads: CASSYSGNTIYF. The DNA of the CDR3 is TGTGCCAGCAGCTATTCTGGAAACACCATATATTTT.

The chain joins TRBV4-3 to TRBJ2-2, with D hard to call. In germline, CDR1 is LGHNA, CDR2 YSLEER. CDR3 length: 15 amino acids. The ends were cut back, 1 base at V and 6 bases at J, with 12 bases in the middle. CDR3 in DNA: TGCGCCAGCAGCCAAGCCCGTTCACGGTCCGGGGAGCTGTTTTTT. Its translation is CASSQARSRSGELFF.

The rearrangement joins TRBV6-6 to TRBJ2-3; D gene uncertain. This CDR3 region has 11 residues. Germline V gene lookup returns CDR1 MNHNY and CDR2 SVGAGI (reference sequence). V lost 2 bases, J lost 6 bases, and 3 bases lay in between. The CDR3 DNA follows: TGTGCCAGCAGTTACGGGGATACGCAGTATTTT. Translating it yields CASSYGDTQYF.

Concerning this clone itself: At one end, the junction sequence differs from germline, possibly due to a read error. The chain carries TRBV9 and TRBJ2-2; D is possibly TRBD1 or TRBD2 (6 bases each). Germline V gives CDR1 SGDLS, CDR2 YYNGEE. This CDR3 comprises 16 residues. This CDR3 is CASRVGGYLDTGELFF. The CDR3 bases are TGTGCCAGCAGAGTAGGGGGGTACTTGGACACCGGGGAGCTGTTTTTT.

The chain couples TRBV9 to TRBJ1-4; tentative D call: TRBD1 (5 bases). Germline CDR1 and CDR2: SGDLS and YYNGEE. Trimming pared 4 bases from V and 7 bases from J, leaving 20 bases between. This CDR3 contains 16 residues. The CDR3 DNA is TGTGCCAGCAGCCCGCGAGACAGACAGAGTTTTGAAAAACTGTTTTTT. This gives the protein CASSPRDRQSFEKLFF.

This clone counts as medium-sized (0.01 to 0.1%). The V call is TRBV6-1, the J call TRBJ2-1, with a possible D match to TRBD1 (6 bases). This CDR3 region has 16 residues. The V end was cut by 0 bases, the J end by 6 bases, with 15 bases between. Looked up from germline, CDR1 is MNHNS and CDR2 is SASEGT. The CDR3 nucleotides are TGTGCCAGCAGTGAAGCCCTGGGGCAAGGGGGCAATGAGCAGTTCTTC. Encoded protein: CASSEALGQGGNEQFF.

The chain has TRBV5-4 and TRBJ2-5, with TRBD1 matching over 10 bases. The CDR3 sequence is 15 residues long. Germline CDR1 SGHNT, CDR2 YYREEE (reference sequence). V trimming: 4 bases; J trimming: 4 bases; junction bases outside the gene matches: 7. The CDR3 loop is CASSQGTGVVETQYF. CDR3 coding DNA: TGTGCCAGCAGCCAAGGGACAGGGGTGGTAGAGACCCAGTACTTC. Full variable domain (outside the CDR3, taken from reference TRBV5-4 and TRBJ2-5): ETGVTQSPTHLIKTRGQQVTLRCSSQSGHNTVSWYQQALGQGPQFIFQYYREEENGRGNFPPRFSGLQFPNYSSELNVNALELDDSALYLCASSQGTGVVETQYFGPGTRLLVL.

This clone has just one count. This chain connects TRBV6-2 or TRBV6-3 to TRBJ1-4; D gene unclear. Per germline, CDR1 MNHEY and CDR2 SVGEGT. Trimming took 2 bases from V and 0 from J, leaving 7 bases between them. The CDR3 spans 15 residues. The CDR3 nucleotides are TGTGCCAGCAGTTACCCCGGGGCAACTAATGAAAAACTGTTTTTT. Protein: CASSYPGATNEKLFF.

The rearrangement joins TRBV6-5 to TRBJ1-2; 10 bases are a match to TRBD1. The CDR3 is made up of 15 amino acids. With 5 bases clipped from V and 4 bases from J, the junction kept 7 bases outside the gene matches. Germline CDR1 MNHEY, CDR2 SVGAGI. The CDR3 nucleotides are TGTGCCAGCAGTCCACCGGGACAGGGGACCTATGGCTACACCTTC. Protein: CASSPPGQGTYGYTF.

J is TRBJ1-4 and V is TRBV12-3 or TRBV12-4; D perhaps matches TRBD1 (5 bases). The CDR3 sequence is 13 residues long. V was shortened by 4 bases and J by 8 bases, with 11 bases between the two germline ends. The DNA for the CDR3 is TGTGCCAGCAGTTCAAGGGGTCCGGAAAAACTGTTTTTT. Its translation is CASSSRGPEKLFF.

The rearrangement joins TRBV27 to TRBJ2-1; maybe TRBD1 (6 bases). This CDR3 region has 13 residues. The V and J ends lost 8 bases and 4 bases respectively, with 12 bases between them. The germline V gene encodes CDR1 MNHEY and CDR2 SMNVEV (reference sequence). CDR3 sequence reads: CASGVDSYNEQFF. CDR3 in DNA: TGTGCCAGCGGGGTGGACAGTTACAATGAGCAGTTCTTC.

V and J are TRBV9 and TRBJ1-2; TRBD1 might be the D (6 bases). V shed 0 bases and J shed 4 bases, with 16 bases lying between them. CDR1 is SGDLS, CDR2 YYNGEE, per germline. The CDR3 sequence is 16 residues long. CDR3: CASSVAGGVGGYGYTF. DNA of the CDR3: TGTGCCAGCAGCGTAGCGGGGGGCGTCGGAGGCTATGGCTACACCTTC.

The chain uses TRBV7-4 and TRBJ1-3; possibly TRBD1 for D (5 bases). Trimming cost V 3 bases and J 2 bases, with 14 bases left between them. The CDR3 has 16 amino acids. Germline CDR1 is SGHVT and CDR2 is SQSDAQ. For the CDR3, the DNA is TGTGCCAGCAGCTTCTCAGGGAGGGCCCCTGGAAACACCATATATTTT. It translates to CASSFSGRAPGNTIYF.

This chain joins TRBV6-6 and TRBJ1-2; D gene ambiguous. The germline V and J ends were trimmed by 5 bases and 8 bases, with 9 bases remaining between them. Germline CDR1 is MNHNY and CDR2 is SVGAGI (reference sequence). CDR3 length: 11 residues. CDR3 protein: CASSLANGYTF. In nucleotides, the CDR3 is TGTGCCAGCAGTCTAGCGAACGGCTACACCTTC.

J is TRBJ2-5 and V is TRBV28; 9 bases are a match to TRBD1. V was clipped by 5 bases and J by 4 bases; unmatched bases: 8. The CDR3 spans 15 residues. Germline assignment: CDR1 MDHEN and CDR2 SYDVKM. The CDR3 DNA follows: TGTGCCAGCAGTCCCCCGGGACAGGGTCGAGAGACCCAGTACTTC. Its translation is CASSPPGQGRETQYF.

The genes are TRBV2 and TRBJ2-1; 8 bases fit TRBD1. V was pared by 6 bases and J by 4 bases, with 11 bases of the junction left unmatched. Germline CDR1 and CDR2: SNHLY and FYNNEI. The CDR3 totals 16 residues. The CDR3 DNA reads TGTGCCAGCAGCGACTCCGGGACAGGAAGATACAATGAGCAGTTCTTC. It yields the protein CASSDSGTGRYNEQFF. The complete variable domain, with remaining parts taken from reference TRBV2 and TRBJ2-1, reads EPEVTQTPSHQVTQMGQEVILRCVPISNHLYFYWYRQILGQKVEFLVSFYNNEISEKSEIFDDQFSVERPDGSNFTLKIRSTKLEDSAMYFCASSDSGTGRYNEQFFGPGTRLTVL.

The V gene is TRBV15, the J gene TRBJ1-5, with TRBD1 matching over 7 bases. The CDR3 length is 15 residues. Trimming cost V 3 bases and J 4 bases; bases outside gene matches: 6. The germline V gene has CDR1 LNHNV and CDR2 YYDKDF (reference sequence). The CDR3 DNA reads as TGTGCCACCAGCAGCCCCAGGGGGAGTAATCAGCCCCAGCATTTT. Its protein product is CATSSPRGSNQPQHF.

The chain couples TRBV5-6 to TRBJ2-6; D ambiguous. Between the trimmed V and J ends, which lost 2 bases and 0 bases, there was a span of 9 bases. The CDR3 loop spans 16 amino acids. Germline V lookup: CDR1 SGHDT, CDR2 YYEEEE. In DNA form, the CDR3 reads TGTGCCAGCAGCTTTCGACGGAGCTCTGGGGCCAACGTCCTGACTTTC. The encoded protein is CASSFRRSSGANVLTF.

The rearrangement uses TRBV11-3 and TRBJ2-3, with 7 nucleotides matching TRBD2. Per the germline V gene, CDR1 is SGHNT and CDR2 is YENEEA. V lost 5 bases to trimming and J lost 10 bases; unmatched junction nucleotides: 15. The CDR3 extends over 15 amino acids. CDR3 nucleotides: TGTGCCAGCAGCGGTGGGGAGGGAGGCCCTGCTTCGCAGTATTTT. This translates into CASSGGEGGPASQYF.